A single sample gave rise to the 28 T cell receptor beta chains below, sequenced in a study of identical twins. TCRdb re-derived calls from the 5' RACE reads in MiXCR, one entry per CDR3 protein. The table includes approximately 690,000 distinct CDR3 sequences, 5.5% to 6.5% detected once. Sequencing was carried out using naive T cells sorted from blood. The receptors shown here come from a man younger than 30 in good health.

V is TRBV14 and J is TRBJ2-5; no clear D gene. The CDR3 runs 14 residues. The germline V gene encodes CDR1 SGHDN and CDR2 FVKESK. V lost 8 bases to trimming and J lost 2 bases, with 15 bases between them. CDR3: CASSLRNSQETQYF. The CDR3 bases are TGTGCCAGCTCTCTTCGTAACAGTCAAGAGACCCAGTACTTC.

Many counts were recorded for this clonotype. The chain recombines TRBV10-3 with TRBJ2-7, with D tentatively TRBD1 (6 bases). CDR1 and CDR2 (germline): ENHRY, SYGVKD. V lost 10 bases and J 7 bases, leaving 17 bases between the germline ends. The length of the CDR3 is 12 residues. The CDR3, as DNA: TGTGCCAGCCGGGACATCTCGGGTGAGCAGTACTTC. It codes for CASRDISGEQYF.

This clonotype was recorded at least ten times. CDR3 loop: CASSDPGLNTEAFF. The CDR3 nucleotides are TGTGCCAGCAGTGACCCGGGCTTGAACACTGAAGCTTTCTTT. J is TRBJ1-1 and V is TRBV25-1; no clear D gene. Trimming cost V 3 bases and J 0 bases, with 8 bases left between them. In germline, CDR1 is MGHDK, CDR2 SYGVNS. The CDR3 length is 14 residues.

Ten or more counts support this clonotype. This chain joins TRBV29-1 and TRBJ2-7, with no clear D. This CDR3 has 10 residues. Deletions cut 4 bases from V and 7 bases from J, with 8 bases between. The V gene's germline CDR1 is SQVTM and CDR2 ANQGSEA. CDR3 sequence reads: CSVGMGEQYF. CDR3 bases: TGCAGCGTTGGCATGGGTGAGCAGTACTTC.

This clonotype was found a few times. The chain carries TRBV5-1 and TRBJ2-1; D gene ambiguous. There are 16 residues in the CDR3. V was clipped by 0 bases and J by 0 bases, with 10 bases between them. CDR1 is SGHRS and CDR2 is YFSETQ in the germline V gene. The CDR3 coding sequence is TGCGCCAGCAGCTTGGAAGCGTTAAACTCCTACAATGAGCAGTTCTTC. Its translation is CASSLEALNSYNEQFF.

This clonotype occurred many times. The CDR3 protein is CSANDPGRAWETQYF. Here the CDR3 DNA reads TGCAGTGCTAATGATCCCGGGAGGGCTTGGGAGACCCAGTACTTC. The rearrangement joins TRBV20-1 to TRBJ2-5; 8 nucleotides align to TRBD2. The CDR3 totals 15 residues. V lost 4 bases and J lost 5; bases outside the gene matches: 12. Germline loops: CDR1 DFQATT, CDR2 SNEGSKA (reference sequence).

This clonotype has at least ten counts. The chain recombines TRBV12-3 or TRBV12-4 with TRBJ1-1; 12 bases agree with TRBD1. The CDR3 covers 17 residues. V was clipped by 5 bases and J by 2 bases; unmatched bases: 9. The DNA of the CDR3 is TGTGCCAGCAGTCCCGGCGGGACAGGGGGCAGAAACACTGAAGCTTTCTTT. Encoded protein: CASSPGGTGGRNTEAFF.

This clonotype was counted ten times or more. The chain recombines TRBV29-1 with TRBJ2-5, with D perhaps TRBD1 or TRBD2 (5 bases each). The V gene lost 4 bases and the J gene lost 5 bases, with 17 bases spanning the gap. Germline V gene lookup returns CDR1 SQVTM and CDR2 ANQGSEA. The CDR3 loop spans 14 amino acids. The CDR3 here is CSVVGGTFGETQYF. The CDR3 DNA reads as TGCAGCGTTGTGGGTGGGACCTTCGGTGAGACCCAGTACTTC.

This clonotype was counted many times. The chain joins TRBV5-1 to TRBJ2-1, with 7 bases fitting TRBD2. This CDR3 spans 15 amino acids. V lost 4 bases, J lost 2 bases, and 6 bases stayed unmatched. Germline CDR1 and CDR2: SGHRS and YFSETQ. The CDR3: CASSQLLAAYNEQFF. DNA of the CDR3: TGCGCCAGCAGCCAACTTCTAGCGGCCTACAATGAGCAGTTCTTC.

Remarks on this clonotype: The junction shows a germline mismatch at one end, possibly a read error. The chain carries TRBV7-9 and TRBJ2-3; 7 bases are shared with TRBD2. This CDR3 has 14 amino acids. Germline values: CDR1 SEHNR, CDR2 FQNEAQ (reference sequence). The CDR3 loop is CASSLAANTDTQYF. The CDR3 DNA reads as TGTGCCAGCAGCCTAGCGGCCAACACAGATACGCAGTATTTT.

Ten or more counts support this clonotype. The chain couples TRBV4-1 to TRBJ2-4, with TRBD2 matching 11 bases. The trim removed 2 bases at V and 6 bases at J, leaving 21 bases unmatched. The CDR3 spans 21 residues. CDR1 and CDR2 from the germline V gene are MGHRA and YSYEKL. CDR3 in amino acids: CASSQPLTDPETGLAGNIQYF. The CDR3 nucleotides are TGCGCCAGCAGCCAACCTCTGACAGACCCTGAGACTGGACTAGCGGGAAACATTCAGTACTTC.

The chain employs TRBV4-1 and TRBJ2-1, with 10 bases matching TRBD1. Trimming removed 0 bases from V and 6 bases from J; junction bases left unmatched: 2. The CDR3 is made up of 15 amino acids. From germline, CDR1 is MGHRA and CDR2 YSYEKL. CDR3 loop: CASSQDWTGGNEQFF. The CDR3 DNA reads as TGCGCCAGCAGCCAAGATTGGACAGGGGGCAATGAGCAGTTCTTC.

This clonotype was picked up many times. The chain carries TRBV28 and TRBJ2-1; weak D call: TRBD2 (5 bases). The CDR3 runs to 15 residues. V was pared by 4 bases and J by 0 bases, with 10 bases between. The germline V gene has CDR1 MDHEN and CDR2 SYDVKM. The CDR3 DNA reads as TGTGCCAGCAGTTCCGGAGGCCGCTCCTACAATGAGCAGTTCTTC. Translating it yields CASSSGGRSYNEQFF.

This rearrangement joins TRBV3-1 to TRBJ2-2; D ambiguous. This CDR3 is built from 15 residues. Germline-derived CDR1 and CDR2 are LGHDT and YNNKEL (reference sequence). The ends were cut back, 2 bases at V and 2 bases at J, with 9 bases in the middle. For the CDR3, the DNA is TGTGCCAGCAGCCAATGGGCTCCAAACACCGGGGAGCTGTTTTTT. This encodes CASSQWAPNTGELFF.

This clonotype has a handful of counts. The CDR3 region is CASSRSWDREETQYF. The CDR3 DNA reads as TGCGCCAGCAGCCGCTCCTGGGACCGAGAAGAGACCCAGTACTTC. The chain is built from TRBV4-3 and TRBJ2-5, with D perhaps assigned TRBD1 or TRBD2 (5 bases each). The CDR3 has 15 residues. CDR1 and CDR2 (germline): LGHNA, YSLEER. V lost 4 bases and J lost 3, with 15 bases in between.

This clonotype showed up many times. V usage is TRBV20-1 and J usage is TRBJ2-7, with 7 bases matching TRBD1. V gave up 7 bases and J gave up 0 bases; unmatched junction bases: 0. Germline CDR1 reads DFQATT; CDR2 reads SNEGSKA (reference sequence). The CDR3 totals 11 residues. The chain's CDR3 is CSGDSSYEQYF. CDR3 DNA: TGCAGTGGGGACAGCTCCTACGAGCAGTACTTC.

This clonotype was counted a few times. The chain joins TRBV20-1 to TRBJ1-5; D is unclear. This CDR3 has 15 residues. CDR1 is DFQATT, CDR2 SNEGSKA, per germline (reference sequence). V lost 0 bases to trimming and J lost 6 bases, with 15 bases between them. The CDR3 loop reads CSARDQKRLSQPQHF. The CDR3 nucleotides are TGCAGTGCTAGAGATCAAAAGAGGTTAAGTCAGCCCCAGCATTTT.

This clonotype has a count of ten or more. This chain uses TRBV29-1 with TRBJ1-2; 10 nucleotides align to TRBD1. V shed 4 bases and J 6 bases; nucleotides not matched to a gene: 8. The CDR3 spans 14 residues. Germline V gene lookup returns CDR1 SQVTM and CDR2 ANQGSEA. The CDR3 sequence is CSVAEDRGLHGYTF. The CDR3 DNA is TGCAGCGTTGCTGAGGACAGGGGGTTACATGGCTACACCTTC.

This clonotype was detected only a few times. This chain links TRBV10-3 with TRBJ2-7; D ambiguous. The CDR3 contains 13 residues. Germline V gene data show CDR1 as ENHRY and CDR2 as SYGVKD. The V end was cut by 0 bases, the J end by 5 bases, with 8 bases between. The CDR3 is CAISESGYHEQYV. The CDR3 coding sequence is TGTGCCATCAGTGAGTCGGGGTACCACGAGCAGTACGTC.

This clonotype was recorded many times. The gene calls are TRBV12-3 or TRBV12-4 and TRBJ1-2, with 7 bases matching TRBD1. The CDR3 runs to 13 residues. V lost 3 bases, J lost 8 bases, and 6 bases stayed unmatched. The chain's CDR3 is CASSLAGGYGYTF. Here the CDR3 DNA reads TGTGCCAGCAGTTTGGCAGGGGGTTACGGCTACACCTTC.

This clonotype was recorded many times. The chain employs TRBV12-3 or TRBV12-4 and TRBJ1-4, with D possibly being TRBD1 (5 bases). Deletions cut 3 bases from V and 8 bases from J, with 13 bases between. This CDR3 comprises 14 residues. The CDR3 coding sequence is TGTGCCAGCAGTTTTTGGGGGTTGGACGAAAAACTGTTTTTT. This encodes CASSFWGLDEKLFF.

The chain employs TRBV19 and TRBJ2-7; 7 nucleotides align to TRBD1. The CDR3 has 15 amino acids. The V gene end was trimmed by 5 bases and the J gene end by 2 bases; junction bases not matched to a gene: 9. The germline V gene encodes CDR1 LNHDA and CDR2 SQIVND (reference sequence). Here the CDR3 DNA reads TGTGCCAGTAGTCCCGACAGGGCGCGAGCCTACGAGCAGTACTTC. Its protein is CASSPDRARAYEQYF.

This clonotype was seen ten or more times. The CDR3, as DNA: TGTGCCAGCAGTGGACTTGATCAGCCCCAGCATTTT. Translation: CASSGLDQPQHF. The chain employs TRBV12-3 or TRBV12-4 and TRBJ1-5; no clear D. The CDR3 extends over 12 amino acids. The V end lost 5 bases, the J end lost 5 bases, and 7 bases lay between the germline ends.

The table lists this clonotype with many counts. The chain joins TRBV28 to TRBJ2-4; no firm D call. Trimming removed 10 bases at V and 0 bases at J, with 13 bases between. The CDR3 loop spans 14 amino acids. CDR1 is MDHEN, CDR2 SYDVKM, per germline. CDR3 coding DNA: TGTGCCACCGCAGGAGAACTAGCCAAAAACATTCAGTACTTC. It yields the protein CATAGELAKNIQYF. The full variable domain, completed using reference TRBV28 and TRBJ2-4, is DVKVTQSSRYLVKRTGEKVFLECVQDMDHENMFWYRQDPGLGLRLIYFSYDVKMKEKGDIPEGYSVSREKKERFSLILESASTNQTSMYLCATAGELAKNIQYFGAGTRLSVL.

Many counts were recorded for this clonotype. This rearrangement joins TRBV12-3 or TRBV12-4 to TRBJ2-7; no clear D gene. Trimming shortened V by 7 bases and J by 3 bases, and 16 bases separated the two germline ends. The CDR3 is made up of 14 amino acids. Here the CDR3 reads CASTPSGLSYEQYF. The CDR3 coding sequence is TGTGCCAGCACCCCATCTGGTTTAAGCTACGAGCAGTACTTC.

At least ten counts were recorded for this clonotype. The chain joins TRBV29-1 to TRBJ2-1, with 8 bases aligning to TRBD2. The V and J ends lost 5 bases and 7 bases, in that order; junction bases with no gene match: 10. The CDR3 runs to 14 residues. Germline V CDR1 and CDR2: SQVTM, ANQGSEA. CDR3 sequence (DNA): TGCAGCGTTCTAAGCGGGAGTTTAAATAATGAGCAGTTCTTC. Amino acids: CSVLSGSLNNEQFF.

On this clonotype: One base away lies a much larger clone, so this may be a sequencing read error. V usage is TRBV29-1 and J usage is TRBJ1-2, with 8 bases fitting TRBD1. The germline V gene has CDR1 SQVTM and CDR2 ANQGSEA. This CDR3 spans 15 amino acids. The ends lost 5 bases at V and 5 bases at J; junction bases unmatched: 13. The CDR3 protein is CSVPSIARTGYGYTF. Here the CDR3 DNA reads TGCAGCGTTCCATCTATCGCCAGGACAGGGTATGGCTACACCTTC.

The chain couples TRBV4-1 to TRBJ2-7; D remains unclear. V was trimmed by 5 bases and J by 1 base, leaving 12 bases between them. The CDR3 runs to 14 residues. Germline V gives CDR1 MGHRA, CDR2 YSYEKL. The CDR3 DNA reads TGCGCCAGCAGCGCAACAGACGGATCCTACGAGCAGTACGTC. Encoded protein: CASSATDGSYEQYV.